Sequencing of this T cell receptor beta chain was carried out in a study of blood T cell repertoires in COVID-19. Background on the study: From T cells, B-cell-depleted T cells, or PBMCs came the material, which was cDNA or gDNA.

Germline V gene sequence: CDR1 MGHRA, CDR2 YSYEKL. V gave up 3 bases and J gave up 8 bases; unmatched junction bases: 7. The CDR3 sequence is 15 residues long. As processed by the authors: Estimates of nucleated cell counts were drawn from the amplification of reference gene primers. Assay: immunoSEQ multiplex PCR; the TCRdb copy retains only in-frame clones and omits some. The V and J calls and clone size are taken from that table; D and trimming were inferred from the DNA. The repertoire holds over 100,000 clones, with approximately 80% as singletons. This clonotype was obtained from a woman aged 50 to 65 with acute or convalescent COVID-19. The sequenced sample consisted of peripheral blood. The chain joins TRBV4-1 to TRBJ2-1, with 10 bases lining up with TRBD2. The CDR3 protein is CASSHSKRGGDEQFF. In DNA, the CDR3 is TGCGCCAGCAGCCATTCGAAGCGGGGGGGCGATGAGCAGTTCTTC.